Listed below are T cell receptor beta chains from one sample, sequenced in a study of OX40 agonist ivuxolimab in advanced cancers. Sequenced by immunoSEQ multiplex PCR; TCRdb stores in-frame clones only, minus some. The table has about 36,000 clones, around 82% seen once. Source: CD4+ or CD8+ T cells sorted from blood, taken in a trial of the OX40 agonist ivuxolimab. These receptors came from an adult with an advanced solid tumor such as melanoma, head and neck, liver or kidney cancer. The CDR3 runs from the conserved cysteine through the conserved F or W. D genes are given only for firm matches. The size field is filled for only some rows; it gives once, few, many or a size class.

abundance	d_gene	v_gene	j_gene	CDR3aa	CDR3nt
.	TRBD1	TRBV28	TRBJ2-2	CASSPRGGQGTGELFF	TGTGCCAGCAGTCCCAGAGGGGGACAGGGCACCGGGGAGCTGTTTTTT
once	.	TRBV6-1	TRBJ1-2	CASSDRRAINYGYTF	TGTGCCAGCAGTGATAGGCGGGCAATTAACTATGGCTACACCTTC
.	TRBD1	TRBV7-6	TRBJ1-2	CASSLGQGANYGYTF	TGTGCCAGCAGCCTCGGACAGGGGGCAAACTATGGCTACACCTTC
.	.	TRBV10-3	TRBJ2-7	CAIRPGGASNEQYF	TGTGCCATCAGGCCGGGGGGCGCCAGCAACGAGCAGTACTTC
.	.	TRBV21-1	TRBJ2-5	CASSKSKGTETQYF	TGTGCCAGCAGCAAATCGAAAGGGACAGAGACCCAGTACTTC
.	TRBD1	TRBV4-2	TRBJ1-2	CASSQAWTGTYGYTF	TGTGCCAGCAGCCAAGCATGGACAGGGACCTATGGCTACACCTTC
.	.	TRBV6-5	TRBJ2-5	CASIGSGRETQYF	TGTGCCAGCATTGGGTCAGGGAGGGAGACCCAGTACTTC
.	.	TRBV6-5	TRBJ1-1	CASSVGQNTEAFF	TGTGCCAGCAGTGTGGGACAGAACACTGAAGCTTTCTTT
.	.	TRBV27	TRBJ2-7	CASSLFESPNYEQCF	TGTGCCAGCAGTTTATTTGAGTCCCCTAACTACGAGCAGTGCTTC
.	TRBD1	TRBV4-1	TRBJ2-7	CASSHPTGGIYEQYF	TGCGCCAGCAGCCACCCCACAGGGGGGATCTACGAGCAGTACTTC
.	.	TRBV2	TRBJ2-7	CASSEALSGSAGYEQYF	TGTGCCAGCAGTGAAGCGCTATCGGGATCGGCGGGCTACGAGCAGTACTTC
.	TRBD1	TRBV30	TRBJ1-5	CAWGQGKGQPQHF	TGTGCCTGGGGACAGGGGAAGGGCCAGCCCCAGCATTTT
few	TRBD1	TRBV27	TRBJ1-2	CASSPGQGGDYGYTF	TGTGCCAGCAGTCCGGGACAGGGAGGCGACTATGGCTACACCTTC
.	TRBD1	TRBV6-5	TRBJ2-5	CASSWTGGWETQYF	TGTGCCAGCAGCTGGACAGGGGGATGGGAGACCCAGTACTTC
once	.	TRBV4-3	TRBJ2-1	CASSQDSRGEQFF	TGCGCCAGCAGCCAAGATAGCAGGGGTGAGCAGTTCTTC
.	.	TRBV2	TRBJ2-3	CATRSGDTQYF	TGTGCCACCCGGTCAGGGGATACGCAGTATTTT
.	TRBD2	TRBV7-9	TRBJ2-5	CASSFSRLAGHQETQYF	TGTGCCAGCAGCTTCTCAAGACTAGCGGGACATCAAGAGACCCAGTACTTC